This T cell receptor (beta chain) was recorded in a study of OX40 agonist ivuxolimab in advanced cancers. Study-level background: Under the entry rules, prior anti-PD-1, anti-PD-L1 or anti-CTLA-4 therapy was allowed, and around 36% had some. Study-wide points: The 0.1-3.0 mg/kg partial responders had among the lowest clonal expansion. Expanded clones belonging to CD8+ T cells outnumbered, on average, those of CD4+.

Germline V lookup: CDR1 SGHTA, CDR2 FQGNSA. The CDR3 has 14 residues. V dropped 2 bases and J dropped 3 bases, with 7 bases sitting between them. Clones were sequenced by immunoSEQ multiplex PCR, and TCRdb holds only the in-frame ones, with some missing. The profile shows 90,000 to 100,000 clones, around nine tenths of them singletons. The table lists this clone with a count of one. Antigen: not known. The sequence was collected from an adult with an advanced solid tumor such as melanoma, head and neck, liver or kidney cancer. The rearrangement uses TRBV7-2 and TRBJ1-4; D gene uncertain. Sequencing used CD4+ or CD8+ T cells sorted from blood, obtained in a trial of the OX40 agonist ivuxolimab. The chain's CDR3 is CASSLYGSNEKLFF. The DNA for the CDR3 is TGTGCCAGCAGCTTATACGGGTCTAATGAAAAACTGTTTTTT. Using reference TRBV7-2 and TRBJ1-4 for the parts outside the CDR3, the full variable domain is GAGVSQSPSNKVTEKGKDVELRCDPISGHTALYWYRQSLGQGLEFLIYFQGNSAPDKSGLPSDRFSAERTGGSVSTLTIQRTQQEDSAVYLCASSLYGSNEKLFFGSGTQLSVL.